These T cell receptor beta chains were read from a single sample in a study of T cells in Graves' hyperthyroidism and ophthalmopathy. One entry per CDR3 protein, called by TCRdb with MiXCR from the multiplex PCR reads. The sample records 250,000 to 300,000 distinct CDR3 sequences, less than 15% being singletons. The sequenced sample was blood. The receptors were gathered from a woman aged 40 to 50 with Graves' hyperthyroidism that later progressed to Graves' ophthalmopathy. Each CDR3 is given with its conserved first and last residue. Each record gives: clone size, D gene, J gene, V gene, CDR3 DNA, CDR3 protein. D genes are given only for firm matches. For some rows the clone size is stated as once, few or many, or as a class when expanded; others skip it.

size: many; D: -; J: TRBJ1-1; V: TRBV7-9; DNA: TGTGCCAGCAGCTTAGCGGTTGGCACTGAAGCTTTCTTT; CDR3: CASSLAVGTEAFF
size: few; D: -; J: TRBJ2-1; V: TRBV5-1; DNA: TGCGCCAGTAAACTAGGGGGGTCCTCCTACAATGAGCAGTTCTTC; CDR3: CASKLGGSSYNEQFF
size: many; D: -; J: TRBJ2-1; V: TRBV28; DNA: TGTGCCAGCAGTTTAGCCGTTTTGGATGAGCAGTTCTTC; CDR3: CASSLAVLDEQFF
size: many; D: TRBD2; J: TRBJ2-3; V: TRBV4-1; DNA: TGCGCCAGCAGCCAAAGCGGGACTAGAACCTTCCCAGATACGCAGTATTTT; CDR3: CASSQSGTRTFPDTQYF
size: many; D: TRBD1; J: TRBJ2-7; V: TRBV18; DNA: TGTGCCAGCTCACCTGACAGGGGACACGAGCAGTACTTC; CDR3: CASSPDRGHEQYF
size: many; D: -; J: TRBJ2-1; V: TRBV7-3; DNA: TGTGCCAGCAGCTTAGGTTCGGCTTACGAGCAGTTCTTC; CDR3: CASSLGSAYEQFF
size: many; D: TRBD2; J: TRBJ2-1; V: TRBV10-3; DNA: TGTGCCATCAGTGGTCTAGCGGGAGCTAATGAGCAGTTCTTC; CDR3: CAISGLAGANEQFF
size: -; D: TRBD2; J: TRBJ2-7; V: TRBV18; DNA: TGTGCCAGCTCACCAATACTAGCGGGACAACAATACGAGCAGTACTTC; CDR3: CASSPILAGQQYEQYF
size: many; D: -; J: TRBJ2-5; V: TRBV28; DNA: TGTGCCAGCAGTGTCCAAACCGGGACCGAAACGTACTTC; CDR3: CASSVQTGTETYF
size: many; D: -; J: TRBJ1-5; V: TRBV12-3/TRBV12-4; DNA: TGTGCCAGCAGTCGGCGGCCACTAGAACAGCCCCAGCATTTT; CDR3: CASSRRPLEQPQHF
size: many; D: -; J: TRBJ2-1; V: TRBV14; DNA: TGTGCCAGCAGCCTTATTAGCGGTCCCTCCTACAATGAGCAGTTCTTC; CDR3: CASSLISGPSYNEQFF
size: -; D: -; J: TRBJ2-7; V: TRBV27; DNA: TGTGCCAGCAGTTTAACGGCTCTAGCGAGCTCCTACGAGCAGTACTTC; CDR3: CASSLTALASSYEQYF
size: many; D: TRBD2; J: TRBJ2-2; V: TRBV3-1; DNA: TGTGCCAGCAGCCCTTTCTGGGAACTGCTAGCGGGAGTTTTGAACACCGGGGAGCTGTTTTTT; CDR3: CASSPFWELLAGVLNTGELFF
size: many; D: -; J: TRBJ2-7; V: TRBV24-1; DNA: TGTGCCACCCACACGCCAGTTCCGGGGACCTACGAGCAGTACTTC; CDR3: CATHTPVPGTYEQYF
size: -; D: TRBD1; J: TRBJ1-2; V: TRBV2; DNA: TGTGCCAGCGATGACAGGGATGGCTACACCTTC; CDR3: CASDDRDGYTF
size: many; D: -; J: TRBJ2-2; V: TRBV18; DNA: TGTGCCAGCTCACGACGAGGGGACCTCACGGCCGGGGAGCTGTTTTTT; CDR3: CASSRRGDLTAGELFF
size: many; D: TRBD2; J: TRBJ2-1; V: TRBV29-1; DNA: TGCAGCGTTGTAAGCGGGAGCTGGGATGAGCAGTTCTTC; CDR3: CSVVSGSWDEQFF
size: many; D: -; J: TRBJ2-7; V: TRBV3-1; DNA: TGTGCCAGCAGCCCCGGGGAAAGCTCAAGGTGGGAGCAGTACTTC; CDR3: CASSPGESSRWEQYF
size: many; D: -; J: TRBJ2-3; V: TRBV5-1; DNA: TGCGCCAGCAGCCCAGGGGTAGCGGGAGATACGCAGTATTTT; CDR3: CASSPGVAGDTQYF
size: -; D: -; J: TRBJ2-5; V: TRBV3-1; DNA: TGTGCCAGCAGCCGGGACCCAGGACCGAGTCAAGAGACCCAGTACTTC; CDR3: CASSRDPGPSQETQYF
size: few; D: -; J: TRBJ2-1; V: TRBV6-5; DNA: TGTGCCAGCAGTTACTCGGCTTCGAATGAGCAGTTCTTC; CDR3: CASSYSASNEQFF
size: many; D: -; J: TRBJ2-3; V: TRBV29-1; DNA: TGCAGCGTTGCCGTGGCGGTAGACACAGATACGCAGTATTTT; CDR3: CSVAVAVDTDTQYF
size: few; D: TRBD1; J: TRBJ2-5; V: TRBV6-1; DNA: TGTGCCAGCAGTCGTAATACAGGGGGCCAAGGGACCCAGTACTTC; CDR3: CASSRNTGGQGTQYF
size: many; D: TRBD2; J: TRBJ2-2; V: TRBV11-2; DNA: TGTGCCAGCAGCTTAGTGGGACTAGCGGGACCCGGGGAGCTGTTTTTT; CDR3: CASSLVGLAGPGELFF
size: many; D: -; J: TRBJ1-1; V: TRBV18; DNA: TGTGCCAGCTCACCAAACATCCAGAACACTGAAGCTTTCTTT; CDR3: CASSPNIQNTEAFF
size: many; D: -; J: TRBJ2-3; V: TRBV5-1; DNA: TGCGCCAGCATGACTCGACACGGGGCAGATACGCAGTATTTT; CDR3: CASMTRHGADTQYF
size: few; D: -; J: TRBJ2-3; V: TRBV10-2; DNA: TGCGCCAGCAGTATTTCAGTAGGCCAGAAGGGAGATACGCAGTATTTT; CDR3: CASSISVGQKGDTQYF
size: many; D: TRBD1; J: TRBJ1-5; V: TRBV18; DNA: TGTGCCAGCTCACCGAGACAGGGGGATCTCAATCAGCCCCAGCATTTT; CDR3: CASSPRQGDLNQPQHF
size: few; D: -; J: TRBJ1-2; V: TRBV7-9; DNA: TGTGCCAGCACCAGATCTAACTATGGCTACACCTTC; CDR3: CASTRSNYGYTF
size: many; D: -; J: TRBJ1-5; V: TRBV19; DNA: TGTGCCAGTAGTTCGGGGTCTGAAAGCAATCAGCCCCAGCATTTT; CDR3: CASSSGSESNQPQHF
size: many; D: -; J: TRBJ1-4; V: TRBV2; DNA: TGTGCCAGCCCCGGGATGACCAAGAATGAAAAACTGTTTTTT; CDR3: CASPGMTKNEKLFF
size: many; D: -; J: TRBJ2-5; V: TRBV6-1; DNA: TGTGCCAGCAGAGGACCGCGTGAGACCCAGTACTTC; CDR3: CASRGPRETQYF
size: -; D: -; J: TRBJ1-5; V: TRBV30; DNA: TGTGCCTGGAGCCTCGGGCAGCCCAATCAGCCCCAGCATTTT; CDR3: CAWSLGQPNQPQHF